The clone carrying this T cell receptor beta chain has a single count. The sample comes from a study of Ad26.COV2.S vaccination and SARS-CoV-2 variants. Study summary: Recipients of Ad26.COV2.S got it intramuscularly, once or twice 56 days apart.

The data were produced by immunoSEQ multiplex PCR, yet TCRdb's version contains in-frame clones alone and is incomplete. The sample shows approximately 420,000 clones, roughly 90% of them seen only once. Described treatment: 19 received Ad26.COV2.S at low or high dose, single or two shots; several received placebo; per-sample allocation not given. Sampling was done on day 63 after the first vaccine or placebo injection. Wuhan-strain spike was delivered by a replication-incompetent Ad26 vector. V was cut by 5 bases and J by 1 base, with 18 bases left in between. From germline, CDR1 is LNHNV and CDR2 YYDKDF (reference sequence). The CDR3 is made up of 18 amino acids.

Sequencing used peripheral blood, obtained in a trial of Ad26.COV2.S vaccine versus placebo. The clonotype comes from a person between 18 and 65 years old who received the Ad26.COV2.S COVID-19 vaccine or a placebo. This chain links TRBV15 with TRBJ2-6; D tentatively fits TRBD1 or TRBD2 (7 bases each). The CDR3 DNA follows: TGTGCCACCAGCGGCCAGCGGGACAGAATGTCTGGGGCCAACGTCCTGACTTTC. This sequence encodes CATSGQRDRMSGANVLTF. Supplemented by reference TRBV15 and TRBJ2-6, the full variable domain reads DAMVIQNPRYQVTQFGKPVTLSCSQTLNHNVMYWYQQKSSQAPKLLFHYYDKDFNNEADTPDNFQSRRPNTSFCFLDIRSPGLGDTAMYLCATSGQRDRMSGANVLTFGAGSRLTVL.